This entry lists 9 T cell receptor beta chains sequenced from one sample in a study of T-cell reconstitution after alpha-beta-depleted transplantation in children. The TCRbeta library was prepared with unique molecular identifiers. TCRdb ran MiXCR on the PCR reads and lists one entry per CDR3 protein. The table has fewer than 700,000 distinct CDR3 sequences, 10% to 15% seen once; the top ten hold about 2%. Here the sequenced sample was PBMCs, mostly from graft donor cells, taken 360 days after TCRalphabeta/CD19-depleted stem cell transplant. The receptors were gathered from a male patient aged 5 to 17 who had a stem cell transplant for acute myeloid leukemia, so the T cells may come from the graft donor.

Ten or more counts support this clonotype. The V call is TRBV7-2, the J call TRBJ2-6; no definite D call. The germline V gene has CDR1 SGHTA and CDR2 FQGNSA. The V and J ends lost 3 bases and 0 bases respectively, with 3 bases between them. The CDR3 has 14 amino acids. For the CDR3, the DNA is TGTGCCAGCAGCTTTATCTCTGGGGCCAACGTCCTGACTTTC. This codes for CASSFISGANVLTF.

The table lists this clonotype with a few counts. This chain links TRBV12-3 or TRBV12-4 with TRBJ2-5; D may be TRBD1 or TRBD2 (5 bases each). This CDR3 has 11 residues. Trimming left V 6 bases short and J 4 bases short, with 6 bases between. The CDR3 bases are TGTGCCAGCAGGGGACGAGAGACCCAGTACTTC. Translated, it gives CASRGRETQYF.

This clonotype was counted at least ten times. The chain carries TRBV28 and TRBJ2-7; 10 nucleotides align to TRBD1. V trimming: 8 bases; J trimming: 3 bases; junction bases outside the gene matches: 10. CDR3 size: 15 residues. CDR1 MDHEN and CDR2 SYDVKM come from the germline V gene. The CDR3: CASLNFGDRGYEQYF. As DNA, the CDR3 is TGTGCCAGCCTTAATTTCGGGGACAGGGGCTACGAGCAGTACTTC.

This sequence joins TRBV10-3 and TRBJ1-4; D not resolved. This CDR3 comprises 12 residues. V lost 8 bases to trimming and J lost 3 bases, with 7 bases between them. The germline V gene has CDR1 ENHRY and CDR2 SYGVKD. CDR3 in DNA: TGTGCCATCGGAGTTGCTAATGAAAAACTGTTTTTT. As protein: CAIGVANEKLFF.

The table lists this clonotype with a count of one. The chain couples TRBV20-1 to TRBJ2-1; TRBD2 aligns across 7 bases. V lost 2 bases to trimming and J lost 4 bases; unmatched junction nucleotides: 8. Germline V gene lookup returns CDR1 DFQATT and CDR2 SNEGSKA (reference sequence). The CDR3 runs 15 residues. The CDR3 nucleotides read TGCAGTGCTAGACCTCCTGGGACTAATTACAATGAGCAGTTCTTC. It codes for CSARPPGTNYNEQFF.

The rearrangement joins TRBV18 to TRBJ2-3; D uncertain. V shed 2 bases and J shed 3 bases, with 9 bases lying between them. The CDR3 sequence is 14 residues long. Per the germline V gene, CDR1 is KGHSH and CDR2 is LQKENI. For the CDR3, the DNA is TGTGCCAGCTCACCATTTCCCGGAACAGATACGCAGTATTTT. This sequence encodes CASSPFPGTDTQYF.

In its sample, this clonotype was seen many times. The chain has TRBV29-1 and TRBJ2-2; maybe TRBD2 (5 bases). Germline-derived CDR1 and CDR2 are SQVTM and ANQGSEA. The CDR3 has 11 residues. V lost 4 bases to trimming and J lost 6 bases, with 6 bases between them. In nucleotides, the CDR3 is TGCAGCGTTGTCGGGGCCGGGGAGCTGTTTTTT. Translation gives CSVVGAGELFF.

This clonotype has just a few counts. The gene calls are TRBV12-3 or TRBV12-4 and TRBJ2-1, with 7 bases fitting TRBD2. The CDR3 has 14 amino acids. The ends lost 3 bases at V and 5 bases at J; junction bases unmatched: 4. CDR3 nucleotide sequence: TGTGCCAGCAGTTTTAGCGGGCCTCACAATGAGCAGTTCTTC. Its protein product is CASSFSGPHNEQFF.

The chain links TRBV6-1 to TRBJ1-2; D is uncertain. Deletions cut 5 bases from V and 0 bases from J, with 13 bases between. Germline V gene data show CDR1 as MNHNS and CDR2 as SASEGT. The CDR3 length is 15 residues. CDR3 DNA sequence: TGTGCCAGCAGTCAACGGACGGTAGCTAACTATGGCTACACCTTC. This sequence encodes CASSQRTVANYGYTF.